A selection of T cell receptor beta chains follows, all from one sample in a study of T-cell memory formation after mild COVID-19. TCRdb fed the 5' RACE reads into MiXCR, producing one record per CDR3 protein. The sample shows just over 400,000 distinct CDR3 sequences, more than 20% of them seen only once. Sample: PBMCs or a T cell subset sorted from them (not recorded which). The receptor set was obtained from an adult woman who had mild COVID-19 (a few samples of this study predate the infection). Cell type and time point are not known. The CDR3 runs from the conserved cysteine through the conserved F or W. Fields, in order: V gene, clone size, J gene, D gene, CDR3 protein, CDR3 DNA. The D gene is left open where the match is weak. Not all rows give a size; the values are once, few, many and, for expanded clones, a class.

V: TRBV6-5; size: few; J: TRBJ2-1; D: TRBD2; CDR3: CASGRGGRNEQFF; DNA: TGTGCCAGCGGGCGGGGGGGCAGGAATGAGCAGTTCTTC
V: TRBV7-9; size: many; J: TRBJ2-1; D: TRBD1; CDR3: CASSLARRWDRGYNEQFF; DNA: TGTGCCAGCAGCTTAGCGCGTCGATGGGACAGGGGGTACAATGAGCAGTTCTTC
V: TRBV7-8; size: few; J: TRBJ1-2; D: TRBD1; CDR3: CASSPQGASMDGYTF; DNA: TGTGCCAGCAGCCCTCAGGGGGCGTCGATGGATGGCTACACCTTC
V: TRBV14; size: few; J: TRBJ1-6; D: .; CDR3: CASSQYQGRPSPLHF; DNA: TGTGCCAGCAGCCAATATCAGGGGAGACCGTCACCCCTCCACTTT
V: TRBV6-1; size: few; J: TRBJ1-5; D: .; CDR3: CASSVIQGGNQPQHF; DNA: TGTGCCAGCAGTGTTATACAGGGAGGAAATCAGCCCCAGCATTTT
V: TRBV9; size: .; J: TRBJ2-3; D: TRBD2; CDR3: CASSAERGSTDTQYF; DNA: TGTGCCAGCAGCGCCGAGCGGGGGAGCACAGATACGCAGTATTTT
V: TRBV9; size: few; J: TRBJ2-3; D: .; CDR3: CASSATTDTQYF; DNA: TGTGCCAGCAGCGCTACAACAGATACGCAGTATTTT
V: TRBV12-3/TRBV12-4; size: .; J: TRBJ2-3; D: TRBD2; CDR3: CASSLAGISTDTQYF; DNA: TGTGCCAGCAGCCTAGCGGGGATTAGCACAGATACGCAGTATTTT
V: TRBV10-3; size: few; J: TRBJ2-3; D: .; CDR3: CAISTGHSTDTQYF; DNA: TGTGCCATCAGCACGGGACATAGCACAGATACGCAGTATTTT
V: TRBV4-1; size: .; J: TRBJ1-1; D: .; CDR3: CASSQESPEAFF; DNA: TGCGCCAGCAGCCAAGAATCCCCTGAAGCTTTCTTT
V: TRBV7-9; size: few; J: TRBJ1-1; D: .; CDR3: CASSLPLGTAGAEAFF; DNA: TGTGCCAGCAGCTTACCCCTAGGAACCGCAGGCGCTGAAGCTTTCTTT
V: TRBV7-3; size: .; J: TRBJ2-3; D: .; CDR3: CASSLRSGDGTQYF; DNA: TGTGCCAGCAGCTTACGGTCGGGGGACGGTACGCAGTATTTT
V: TRBV6-1; size: .; J: TRBJ2-3; D: .; CDR3: CASTMGDGRTDTQYF; DNA: TGTGCCAGCACTATGGGGGACGGCCGTACAGATACGCAGTATTTT
V: TRBV10-3; size: few; J: TRBJ1-1; D: .; CDR3: CAISESQDNTEAFF; DNA: TGTGCCATCAGTGAGTCTCAGGACAACACTGAAGCTTTCTTT
V: TRBV9; size: .; J: TRBJ2-1; D: TRBD2; CDR3: CASSVSAGAYNEQFF; DNA: TGTGCCAGCAGCGTATCAGCGGGAGCATACAATGAGCAGTTCTTC
V: TRBV19; size: .; J: TRBJ1-5; D: .; CDR3: CASSILEGIQHF; DNA: TGTGCCAGTAGTATATTGGAGGGTATCCAGCATTTT
V: TRBV25-1; size: .; J: TRBJ2-3; D: .; CDR3: CASSVISPGGQYF; DNA: TGTGCCAGCAGTGTGATTAGCCCTGGAGGGCAGTATTTT
V: TRBV14; size: once; J: TRBJ2-3; D: TRBD2; CDR3: CASRKTSGGPGDTQYF; DNA: TGTGCCAGCAGAAAAACTAGCGGGGGCCCTGGAGATACGCAGTATTTT
V: TRBV6-2/TRBV6-3; size: .; J: TRBJ2-1; D: .; CDR3: CASGYRDPEVF; DNA: TGTGCCAGCGGGTACCGGGACCCGGAGGTCTTC
V: TRBV4-3; size: .; J: TRBJ2-5; D: TRBD2; CDR3: CASSQDGSSGTETQYF; DNA: TGCGCCAGCAGCCAAGATGGGTCTAGCGGGACGGAGACCCAGTACTTC
V: TRBV7-2; size: .; J: TRBJ1-6; D: .; CDR3: CASSLDRQFSPLHF; DNA: TGTGCCAGCAGCTTAGACCGACAGTTTTCACCCCTCCACTTT
V: TRBV5-4; size: few; J: TRBJ2-4; D: TRBD1; CDR3: CASSQSGTGVDIQYF; DNA: TGTGCCAGCAGCCAGTCCGGGACAGGGGTGGACATTCAGTACTTC
V: TRBV6-5; size: few; J: TRBJ2-2; D: TRBD1; CDR3: CASSYTLPGQMNTGELFF; DNA: TGTGCCAGCAGTTACACATTACCGGGACAGATGAACACCGGGGAGCTGTTTTTT
V: TRBV5-1; size: few; J: TRBJ1-4; D: .; CDR3: CASSPWAWSDEKLFF; DNA: TGCGCCAGCAGCCCCTGGGCGTGGTCGGATGAAAAACTGTTTTTT
V: TRBV5-1; size: .; J: TRBJ1-1; D: .; CDR3: CASSHYARNTEAFF; DNA: TGCGCCAGCAGTCACTATGCGCGGAACACTGAAGCTTTCTTT
V: TRBV6-2/TRBV6-3; size: .; J: TRBJ1-1; D: .; CDR3: CASSYNGWTVQAFF; DNA: TGTGCCAGCAGTTATAACGGTTGGACAGTTCAAGCTTTCTTT
V: TRBV3-1; size: few; J: TRBJ1-2; D: .; CDR3: CASSQLIPGGYTF; DNA: TGTGCCAGCAGCCAGTTGATTCCAGGTGGCTACACCTTC
V: TRBV25-1; size: .; J: TRBJ1-3; D: .; CDR3: CASGEGGLGNTIYF; DNA: TGTGCCAGCGGTGAGGGGGGGCTCGGAAACACCATATATTTT
V: TRBV20-1; size: few; J: TRBJ2-7; D: TRBD1; CDR3: CSARGTGIYEQYF; DNA: TGCAGTGCTCGAGGGACAGGGATCTACGAGCAGTACTTC
V: TRBV7-8; size: few; J: TRBJ2-3; D: TRBD1; CDR3: CASIDRAADTQYF; DNA: TGTGCCAGTATAGACAGGGCCGCAGATACGCAGTATTTT
V: TRBV5-5; size: few; J: TRBJ1-1; D: .; CDR3: CASSLRTEIPEAFF; DNA: TGTGCCAGCAGCCTACGGACGGAAATTCCTGAAGCTTTCTTT
V: TRBV29-1; size: .; J: TRBJ2-1; D: .; CDR3: CSVEERNEGRGEQFF; DNA: TGCAGCGTTGAAGAGAGGAATGAGGGGCGCGGGGAGCAGTTCTTC
V: TRBV20-1; size: .; J: TRBJ1-3; D: .; CDR3: CSAFPSLNTVYF; DNA: TGCAGTGCTTTTCCTTCTCTTAACACCGTATATTTT
V: TRBV12-3/TRBV12-4; size: .; J: TRBJ2-3; D: .; CDR3: CASSFRDNTDTQYF; DNA: TGTGCCAGCAGTTTCCGGGACAACACAGATACGCAGTATTTT
V: TRBV3-1; size: few; J: TRBJ2-7; D: TRBD2; CDR3: CASSVRLAGNSYEQYF; DNA: TGTGCCAGCAGCGTACGACTAGCGGGAAACTCCTACGAGCAGTACTTC
V: TRBV7-8; size: .; J: TRBJ2-1; D: .; CDR3: CASSLGGGTFSYNEQFF; DNA: TGTGCCAGCAGCTTAGGAGGGGGAACTTTTTCCTACAATGAGCAGTTCTTC